Listed below are T cell receptor beta chains from one sample, sequenced in a study of OX40 agonist ivuxolimab in advanced cancers. The method was immunoSEQ multiplex PCR; TCRdb's version includes in-frame clones alone and lacks a portion of them. Here the sample spans about 96,000 clones, 90% being singletons. This material consisted of CD4+ or CD8+ T cells sorted from blood, taken in a trial of the OX40 agonist ivuxolimab. The receptors here all came from an adult with an advanced solid tumor such as melanoma, head and neck, liver or kidney cancer. Both conserved end residues are part of each CDR3. The order of the fields is J gene, D gene, V gene, clone size, CDR3 DNA, CDR3 protein. The D gene is left open where the match is weak. A row's size may be missing; if present it is once, few, many or a size class.

TRBJ2-7 | - | TRBV19 | few | TGTGCCAGTAGTGCTCGGGGCACCTACGAGCAGTACTTC | CASSARGTYEQYF
TRBJ1-1 | TRBD1 | TRBV2 | - | TGTGCCAGCCGCCCCGGGACAGGTCTTATTTTGAACACTGAAGCTTTCTTT | CASRPGTGLILNTEAFF
TRBJ1-2 | TRBD1 | TRBV19 | - | TGTGCCAGTACCCCGCCGGGACAGGGGACGCGGCATGGCTACACCTTC | CASTPPGQGTRHGYTF
TRBJ2-2 | - | TRBV7-2 | - | TGTGCCAGCAGCCTACTAGTGAACACCGGGGAGCTGTTTTTT | CASSLLVNTGELFF
TRBJ1-2 | - | TRBV5-6 | - | TGTGCCAGCAGCTTGGACGCCCGGCAGCCCGCTGCTAACTATGGCTACACCTTC | CASSLDARQPAANYGYTF
TRBJ1-3 | - | TRBV29-1 | - | TGCAGCGTTGTGGCGGGTCCTGGAAACACCATATATTTT | CSVVAGPGNTIYF
TRBJ2-3 | TRBD2 | TRBV4-3 | - | TGCGCCAGCAGCCGAGTAGGGACTAGCGTTACAGATACGCAGTATTTT | CASSRVGTSVTDTQYF
TRBJ1-2 | - | TRBV5-8 | - | TGTGCCAGCAGCTTGGGAGGGAACTCTGGCTACACCTTC | CASSLGGNSGYTF
TRBJ2-2 | TRBD2 | TRBV25-1 | - | TGTGCCAGTCAATCTGCCGGGGGGACCGGGGAGCTGTTTTTT | CASQSAGGTGELFF
TRBJ2-4 | TRBD1 | TRBV27 | - | TGTGCCAGCATCGACAGGGGAGGCAACATTCAGTACTTC | CASIDRGGNIQYF
TRBJ2-3 | TRBD2 | TRBV29-1 | - | TGCAGCGCCGGGAGGGCCGGGATTACGCAGTATTTT | CSAGRAGITQYF
TRBJ2-7 | - | TRBV28 | few | TGTGCCAGCAGTGAGTCGGACAGTACCTACGAGCAGTACTTC | CASSESDSTYEQYF
TRBJ2-5 | - | TRBV5-5 | - | TGTGCCAGCAGCCTACAGGTGGGTCAAGAGACCCAGTACTTC | CASSLQVGQETQYF
TRBJ2-1 | - | TRBV7-3 | - | TGTGCCAGCAGCGCCTCGGACTTCTCCGGGGCTGAGCAGTTCTTC | CASSASDFSGAEQFF
TRBJ2-7 | - | TRBV7-3 | - | TGTGCCTCCGGCTACTCCCGGAGGTCCTACGAGCAGTACTTC | CASGYSRRSYEQYF
TRBJ2-7 | - | TRBV28 | - | TGTGCCAGCAGTTTTCGGTACGAGCAGTACTTC | CASSFRYEQYF
TRBJ2-6 | - | TRBV7-3 | - | TGTGCCAGCAGCTTACAAGGGGTGCGTGGGGCCAACGTCCTGACTTTC | CASSLQGVRGANVLTF
TRBJ1-5 | TRBD1 | TRBV28 | few | TGTGCCAGCAGTACAGGGGGTGGCAATCAGCCCCAGCATTTT | CASSTGGGNQPQHF
TRBJ1-6 | TRBD1 | TRBV7-8 | - | TGTGCCAGCAGCTTCCCAAGCGCCGGGACAGGGATGTCACCCCTCCACTTT | CASSFPSAGTGMSPLHF
TRBJ2-7 | - | TRBV10-3 | - | TGTGCCATCAGGGCCAGGGAATACGAGCAGTACTTC | CAIRAREYEQYF
TRBJ2-1 | TRBD2 | TRBV7-7 | - | TGTGCTAGCAGCTTAGGATCGAGCGGGAGGCCCTCCGATGAGCAGTTCTTC | CASSLGSSGRPSDEQFF
TRBJ2-2 | TRBD1 | TRBV7-2 | - | TGTGCCAGCAGCTTGGGGACAGCACGCACCGGGGAGCTGTTTTTT | CASSLGTARTGELFF
TRBJ2-6 | - | TRBV19 | - | TGTGCCAGTAGTATGTTACAGAGTGGGGCCAACGTCCTGACTTTC | CASSMLQSGANVLTF
TRBJ1-4 | - | TRBV6-1 | - | TGTGCCAGCAGCACCCTCGGTGGGGCTAATGAAAAACTGTTTTTT | CASSTLGGANEKLFF
TRBJ2-5 | - | TRBV2 | - | TGTGCCAGCAGTGTGAGACAGGTAGAGACCCAGTACTTC | CASSVRQVETQYF
TRBJ2-5 | - | TRBV27 | - | TGTGCCAGCAGTCCCAGATTCCCCCCCCGAGAGACCCAGTACTTC | CASSPRFPPRETQYF
TRBJ2-1 | - | TRBV29-1 | - | TGCAGCGCCTACTCTAGGGACGATAGCTCCTACAATGAGCAGTTCTTC | CSAYSRDDSSYNEQFF
TRBJ1-1 | - | TRBV11-3 | - | TGTGCCAGCAGCCCTAACAGTCTCCGGGACACTGAAGCTTTCTTT | CASSPNSLRDTEAFF
TRBJ1-1 | - | TRBV5-4 | - | TGTGCCAGCAGCCTTACGCGGGGTGACGCTGAAGCTTTCTTT | CASSLTRGDAEAFF
TRBJ1-6 | - | TRBV27 | - | TGTGCCAGCAGTTCGGGACCGCGATATAATTCACCCCTCCACTTT | CASSSGPRYNSPLHF
TRBJ2-2 | TRBD2 | TRBV7-3 | once | TGTGCCAGCAGCCCTCGGACTAGTCCTTCCGGGGAGCTGTTTTTT | CASSPRTSPSGELFF
TRBJ2-2 | - | TRBV5-1 | - | TGCGCCAGCAGCTTGGCGGCAGAGACCACCGGGGAGCTGTTTTTT | CASSLAAETTGELFF
TRBJ2-1 | - | TRBV7-3 | - | TGTGCCAGCAGCTCTGGGAGGGGGAATGAGCAGTTCTTC | CASSSGRGNEQFF
TRBJ1-1 | - | TRBV9 | - | TGTGCCAGCAGCGTAGCTTCGCGCGAGGTGGGCGCCAGAACTGAAGCTTTCTTT | CASSVASREVGARTEAFF
TRBJ2-7 | - | TRBV27 | - | TGTGCCAGCAGTCCGATTCCCCGGGTGTCTGACGAGCAGTACTTC | CASSPIPRVSDEQYF
TRBJ2-7 | TRBD2 | TRBV6-5 | once | TGTGCCAGCAGTTACTCCCAGCGGGGCTCCTACGAGCAGTACTTC | CASSYSQRGSYEQYF
TRBJ2-1 | - | TRBV5-1 | - | TGCGCCAGCAGCTTGCTGTCCGGGCCCTTTACCTACAATGAGCAGTTCTTC | CASSLLSGPFTYNEQFF
TRBJ2-7 | - | TRBV25-1 | once | TGTGCCAGCAGTGATGGGGGGGCGGGCGAGCAGTACTTC | CASSDGGAGEQYF
TRBJ1-6 | - | TRBV6-4 | - | TGTGCCAGCAGTGACGGGGGAGATTCACCCCTCCACTTT | CASSDGGDSPLHF
TRBJ2-3 | TRBD2 | TRBV9 | - | TGTGCCAGCAGCACTCGGACTAGCGGGAGGATGAATACGCAGTATTTT | CASSTRTSGRMNTQYF
TRBJ2-6 | - | TRBV29-1 | - | TGCAGCGTTGTAGGGGGCTCTGGGGCCAACGTCCTGACTTTC | CSVVGGSGANVLTF
TRBJ2-7 | TRBD1 | TRBV7-2 | - | TGTGCCAGCAGCGCCGCCGGGACAGGGCCTTACGAGCAGTACTTC | CASSAAGTGPYEQYF
TRBJ2-3 | - | TRBV11-3 | - | TGTGCCAGCACCAAACTGGGGGAGCCCACAGATACGCAGTATTTT | CASTKLGEPTDTQYF
TRBJ2-7 | - | TRBV7-2 | - | TGTGCCAGCAGCGCGGTTCGGGACGGACTCTACGAGCAGTACTTC | CASSAVRDGLYEQYF
TRBJ2-3 | - | TRBV7-3 | once | TGTGCCAGCAGCTTGTACGCGAACACAGATACGCAGTATTTT | CASSLYANTDTQYF
TRBJ2-7 | - | TRBV11-3 | once | TGTGCCAGCAGCCTTACCAGGGGGGGTGAGCAGTACTTC | CASSLTRGGEQYF
TRBJ1-2 | - | TRBV6-6 | - | TGTGCCAGCAGTTACCGACTTCAGAACTATGGCTACACCTTC | CASSYRLQNYGYTF
TRBJ2-1 | - | TRBV10-1 | - | TGCGCCAGCATGCTCAGGGGGGGTCGGTCCTACAATGAGCAGTTCTTC | CASMLRGGRSYNEQFF
TRBJ1-1 | - | TRBV6-5 | - | TGTGCCAGCAGTTACTCGATTGTTTCACAGAACACTGAAGCTTTCTTT | CASSYSIVSQNTEAFF
TRBJ1-5 | - | TRBV30 | - | TGTGCCTGGAGTGAAGCCCCAGCATTTGGCGTTCTGACCCAGCATTTT | CAWSEAPAFGVLTQHF
TRBJ2-3 | TRBD2 | TRBV4-3 | once | TGCGCCAGCAGCCGACTAGCGGGAGTTGATACGCAGTATTTT | CASSRLAGVDTQYF
TRBJ2-7 | TRBD2 | TRBV4-3 | - | TGCGCCAGCAGCCAGGACTGGAGCCTAGCGGCCTACGAGCAGTACTTC | CASSQDWSLAAYEQYF
TRBJ2-7 | TRBD1 | TRBV7-3 | few | TGTGCCAGCAGCATCCGGACAGGGCTTCCCTACGAGCAGTACTTC | CASSIRTGLPYEQYF
TRBJ2-7 | - | TRBV7-2 | - | TGTGCCAGCAGCCGGGACACCAACTCCTACGAGCAGTACTTC | CASSRDTNSYEQYF
TRBJ1-1 | TRBD1 | TRBV10-3 | - | TGTGCCATCAGCGGGACAGGGGGCGGGGAAGCTTTCTTT | CAISGTGGGEAFF
TRBJ2-2 | TRBD2 | TRBV2 | - | TGTGCCAGCACGCGACTAGCGGGAGGAACCTCGAACACCGGGGAGCTGTTTTTT | CASTRLAGGTSNTGELFF
TRBJ2-7 | TRBD1 | TRBV6-5 | once | TGTGCCAGCAGGGGGACAGGGGGAACCTACGAGCAGTACTTC | CASRGTGGTYEQYF
TRBJ2-7 | - | TRBV28 | - | TGTGCCAGCAGCCCCGGGACATACAACGGGCAGTACTTC | CASSPGTYNGQYF
TRBJ2-2 | - | TRBV7-2 | - | TGTGCCAGCAGCTTGACAGGGAACACCGGGGAGCTGTTTTTT | CASSLTGNTGELFF
TRBJ1-2 | - | TRBV5-1 | - | TGCGCCAGCAGCTTGGCACGGGGGGATGGCTACACCTTC | CASSLARGDGYTF